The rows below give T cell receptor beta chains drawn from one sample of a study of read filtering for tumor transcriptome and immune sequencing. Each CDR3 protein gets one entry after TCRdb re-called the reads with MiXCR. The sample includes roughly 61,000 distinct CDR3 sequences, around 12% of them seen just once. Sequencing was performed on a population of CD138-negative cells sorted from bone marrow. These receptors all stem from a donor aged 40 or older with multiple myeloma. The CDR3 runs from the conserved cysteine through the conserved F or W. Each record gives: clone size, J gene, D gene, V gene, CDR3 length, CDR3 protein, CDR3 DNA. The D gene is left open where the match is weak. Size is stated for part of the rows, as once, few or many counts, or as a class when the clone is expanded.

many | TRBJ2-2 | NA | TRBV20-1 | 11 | CSARDPRELFF | TGCAGTGCTAGAGACCCCAGGGAGCTGTTTTTT
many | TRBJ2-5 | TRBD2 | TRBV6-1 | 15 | CASSELPGLGETQYF | TGTGCCAGCAGTGAACTCCCGGGACTAGGAGAGACCCAGTACTTC
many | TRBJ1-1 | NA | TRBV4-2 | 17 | CASSQDLGDEAGTEAFF | TGTGCCAGCAGCCAAGATCTCGGGGACGAGGCGGGCACTGAAGCTTTCTTT
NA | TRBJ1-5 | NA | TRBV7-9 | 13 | CASGQDSNQPQHF | TGTGCCAGCGGCCAGGATAGCAATCAGCCCCAGCATTTT
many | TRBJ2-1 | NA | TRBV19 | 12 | CASISSYNEQFF | TGTGCCAGTATCAGCTCCTACAATGAGCAGTTCTTC
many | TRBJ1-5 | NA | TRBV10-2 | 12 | CASQEGVGTQHF | TGCGCCAGCCAAGAAGGGGTCGGGACCCAGCATTTT
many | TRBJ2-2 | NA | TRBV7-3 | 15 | CASSRSSKNTGELFF | TGTGCCAGCAGCCGCTCATCCAAGAACACCGGGGAGCTGTTTTTT
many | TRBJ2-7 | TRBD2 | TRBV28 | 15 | CASSLGVAGAYEQYF | TGTGCCAGCAGTTTAGGGGTAGCGGGGGCCTACGAGCAGTACTTC
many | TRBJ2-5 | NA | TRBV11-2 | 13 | CASSLDPDSLPYF | TGTGCCAGCAGCTTAGATCCCGACAGCCTCCCGTACTTC
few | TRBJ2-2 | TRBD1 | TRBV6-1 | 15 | CASSQGTGFGGELFF | TGTGCCAGCAGCCAGGGGACAGGGTTCGGCGGGGAGCTGTTTTTT
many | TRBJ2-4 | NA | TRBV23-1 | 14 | CASSHGLKKNIQYF | TGCGCCAGCAGTCATGGGTTAAAGAAAAACATTCAGTACTTC
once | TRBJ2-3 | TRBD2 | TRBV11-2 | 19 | CASSLILAGGSPGADTQYF | TGTGCCAGCAGCTTAATACTAGCGGGGGGGTCCCCCGGTGCAGATACGCAGTATTTT
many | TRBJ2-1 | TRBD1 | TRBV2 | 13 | CASTPLGGTEQFF | TGTGCCAGCACTCCACTAGGGGGCACGGAGCAGTTCTTC
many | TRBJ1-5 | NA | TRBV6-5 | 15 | CASSYGGSGNQPQHF | TGTGCCAGCAGTTACGGGGGATCCGGCAATCAGCCCCAGCATTTT
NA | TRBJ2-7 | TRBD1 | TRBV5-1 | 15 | CASSHGTESSYEQYF | TGCGCCAGCAGCCACGGGACAGAAAGTAGCTACGAGCAGTACTTC
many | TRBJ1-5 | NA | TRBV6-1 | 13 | CASSAKQGPPQHF | TGTGCCAGCAGTGCAAAACAGGGTCCGCCCCAGCATTTT
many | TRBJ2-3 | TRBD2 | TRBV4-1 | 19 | CASSQDFGLAGGLTDTQYF | TGCGCCAGCAGCCAAGATTTCGGACTAGCGGGGGGTCTCACAGATACGCAGTATTTT
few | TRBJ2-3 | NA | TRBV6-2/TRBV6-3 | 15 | CASSYSDRDTDTQYF | TGTGCCAGCAGTTACTCGGACAGAGACACAGATACGCAGTATTTT
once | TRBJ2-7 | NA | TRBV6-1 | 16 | CASSEGGSYSSYERYF | TGTGCCAGCAGTGAGGGCGGGTCCTACAGCTCCTACGAGCGGTACTTC
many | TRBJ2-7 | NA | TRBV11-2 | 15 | CASSVGPIFSYEQYF | TGTGCCAGCAGCGTGGGACCTATTTTCTCCTACGAGCAGTACTTC
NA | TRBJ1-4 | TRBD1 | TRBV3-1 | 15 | CASSKQGATNEKRFF | TGTGCCAGCAGTAAACAGGGGGCGACTAATGAAAAACGGTTTTTT
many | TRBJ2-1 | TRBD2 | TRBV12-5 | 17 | CASGKDKLAGVRNEQFF | TGTGCTAGTGGCAAAGATAAGCTAGCGGGGGTTCGCAATGAGCAGTTCTTC
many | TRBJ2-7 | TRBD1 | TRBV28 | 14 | CASRGQFSSYEQYF | TGTGCCAGCCGGGGACAGTTCTCCTCCTACGAGCAGTACTTC
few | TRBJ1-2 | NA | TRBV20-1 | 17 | CSARDLRITGQVSGYTF | TGCAGTGCTAGAGATCTCCGAATAACAGGGCAAGTCTCTGGCTACACCTTC
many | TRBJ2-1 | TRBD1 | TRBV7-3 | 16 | CASSLFGGTGYNEQFF | TGTGCCAGCAGCTTGTTTGGCGGGACAGGTTACAATGAGCAGTTCTTC
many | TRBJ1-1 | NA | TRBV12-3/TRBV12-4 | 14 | CASSLNRRITEAFF | TGTGCCAGCAGTTTGAACAGGAGAATCACTGAAGCTTTCTTT
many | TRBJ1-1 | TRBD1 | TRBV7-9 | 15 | CASSLTGGGNTEAFF | TGTGCCAGCAGCTTAACAGGGGGTGGGAACACTGAAGCTTTCTTT
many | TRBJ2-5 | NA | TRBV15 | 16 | CATSRAYTANQETQYF | TGTGCCACCAGCAGAGCATACACGGCTAATCAAGAGACCCAGTACTTC
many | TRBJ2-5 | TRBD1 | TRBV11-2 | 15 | CASSPRPDRQETQYF | TGTGCCAGCAGCCCACGACCGGACAGGCAAGAGACCCAGTACTTC
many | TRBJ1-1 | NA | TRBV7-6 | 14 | CASSLVREGTEAFF | TGTGCCAGCAGCTTAGTTCGGGAAGGTACTGAAGCTTTCTTT
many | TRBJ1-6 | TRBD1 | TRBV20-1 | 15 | CSAGTGALGNSPLHF | TGCAGTGCTGGGACAGGGGCCCTTGGAAATTCACCCCTCCACTTT
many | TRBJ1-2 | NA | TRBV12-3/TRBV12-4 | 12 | CAVLDRLYGYTF | TGTGCCGTACTGGACAGACTCTATGGCTACACCTTC
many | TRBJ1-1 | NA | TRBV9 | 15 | CASSVRGTPNTEAFF | TGTGCCAGCAGCGTCCGGGGGACACCGAACACTGAAGCTTTCTTT
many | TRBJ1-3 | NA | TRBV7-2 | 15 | CASSQQGYGGNTIYF | TGTGCCAGCAGCCAACAGGGCTATGGTGGAAACACCATATATTTT
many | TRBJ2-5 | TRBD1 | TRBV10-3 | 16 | CAISDYRGLGQETQYF | TGTGCCATCAGTGACTACAGGGGGCTTGGGCAAGAGACCCAGTACTTC
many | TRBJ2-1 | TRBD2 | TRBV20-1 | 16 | CSAYPRLAGLQDEQFF | TGCAGTGCCTACCCTAGACTAGCGGGGTTGCAGGATGAGCAGTTCTTC
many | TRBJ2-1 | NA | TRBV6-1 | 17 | CASRATLGGSSYNEQFF | TGTGCCAGCAGGGCCACTTTAGGGGGTAGTAGCTACAATGAGCAGTTCTTC
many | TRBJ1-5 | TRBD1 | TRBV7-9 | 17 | CASSSGQATYSNQPQHF | TGTGCCAGCAGCTCCGGACAGGCGACGTATAGCAATCAGCCCCAGCATTTT
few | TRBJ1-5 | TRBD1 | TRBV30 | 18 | CAWTVFPTGRNSNQPQHF | TGTGCCTGGACCGTCTTCCCGACAGGGAGAAATAGCAATCAGCCCCAGCATTTT
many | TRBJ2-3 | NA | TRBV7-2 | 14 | CASSIAASTDTQYF | TGTGCCAGCAGCATAGCGGCTAGCACAGATACGCAGTATTTT
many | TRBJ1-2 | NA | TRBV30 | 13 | CAWSAQDRHGYTF | TGTGCCTGGAGTGCGCAAGACAGGCACGGCTACACCTTC
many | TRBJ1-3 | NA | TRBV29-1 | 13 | CSVAEGTGNTIYF | TGCAGCGTTGCGGAGGGAACTGGAAACACCATATATTTT
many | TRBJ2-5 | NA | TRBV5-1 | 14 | CASSLGQPRETQYF | TGCGCCAGCAGCTTGGGGCAGCCGCGAGAGACCCAGTACTTC
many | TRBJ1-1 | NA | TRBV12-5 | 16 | CASGLVLGGRIPEAFF | TGTGCTAGTGGTTTGGTACTCGGGGGGCGAATTCCTGAAGCTTTCTTT
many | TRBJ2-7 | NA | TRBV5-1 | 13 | CASRMNRDYEQYF | TGCGCCAGCAGGATGAACAGGGACTACGAGCAGTACTTC
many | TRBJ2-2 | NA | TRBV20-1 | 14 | CSATGSLDTGELFF | TGCAGTGCTACCGGGTCCCTCGACACCGGGGAGCTGTTTTTT
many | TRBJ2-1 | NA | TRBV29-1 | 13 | CSVEDWQSNEQFF | TGCAGCGTTGAAGATTGGCAATCCAATGAGCAGTTCTTC
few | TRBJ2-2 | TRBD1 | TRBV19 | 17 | CASSTGTGGAKTGELFF | TGTGCCAGTAGTACCGGGACAGGGGGCGCGAAGACCGGGGAGCTGTTTTTT
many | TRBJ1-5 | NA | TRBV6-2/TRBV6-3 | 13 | CASRQGYLQPQHF | TGTGCCAGCAGACAGGGTTACCTTCAGCCCCAGCATTTT
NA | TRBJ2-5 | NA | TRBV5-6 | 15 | CASSLVSGGQETQYF | TGTGCCAGCAGCTTGGTATCAGGGGGGCAAGAGACCCAGTACTTC
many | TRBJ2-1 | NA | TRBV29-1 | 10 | CSFGVYEQFF | TGCAGCTTTGGGGTCTATGAGCAGTTCTTC
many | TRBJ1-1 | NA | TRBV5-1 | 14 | CASSSFSRDTEAFF | TGCGCCAGCAGCTCCTTTTCCAGGGACACTGAAGCTTTCTTT
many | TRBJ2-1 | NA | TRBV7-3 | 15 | CASKRSPGDYNEQFF | TGTGCCAGCAAACGCTCCCCGGGGGACTACAATGAGCAGTTCTTC
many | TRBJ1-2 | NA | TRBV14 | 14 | CASSHTTAPYGYTF | TGTGCCAGCAGCCATACGACGGCGCCTTATGGCTACACCTTC
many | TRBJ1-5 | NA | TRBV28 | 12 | CASSLKHQPQHF | TGTGCCAGCAGTTTAAAGCATCAGCCCCAGCATTTT
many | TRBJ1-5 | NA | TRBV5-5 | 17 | CASSLNGQPSSNQPQHF | TGTGCCAGCAGCTTGAACGGACAGCCCAGTAGCAATCAGCCCCAGCATTTT
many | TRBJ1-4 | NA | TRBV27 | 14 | CASSLYGGDEKLFF | TGTGCCAGCAGTTTATACGGTGGCGATGAAAAACTGTTTTTT